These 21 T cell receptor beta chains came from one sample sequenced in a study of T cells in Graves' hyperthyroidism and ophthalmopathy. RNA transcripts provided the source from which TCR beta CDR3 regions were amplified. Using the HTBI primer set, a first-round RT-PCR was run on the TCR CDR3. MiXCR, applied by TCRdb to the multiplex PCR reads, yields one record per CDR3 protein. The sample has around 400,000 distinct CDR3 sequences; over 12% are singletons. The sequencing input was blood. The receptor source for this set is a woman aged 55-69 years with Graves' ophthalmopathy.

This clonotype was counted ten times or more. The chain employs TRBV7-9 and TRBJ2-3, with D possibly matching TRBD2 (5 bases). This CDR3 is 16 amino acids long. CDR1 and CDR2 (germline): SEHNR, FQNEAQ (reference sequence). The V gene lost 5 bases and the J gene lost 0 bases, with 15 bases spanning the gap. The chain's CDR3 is CASSHGLAYSTDTQYF. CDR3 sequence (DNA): TGTGCCAGCAGCCACGGACTTGCCTATAGCACAGATACGCAGTATTTT.

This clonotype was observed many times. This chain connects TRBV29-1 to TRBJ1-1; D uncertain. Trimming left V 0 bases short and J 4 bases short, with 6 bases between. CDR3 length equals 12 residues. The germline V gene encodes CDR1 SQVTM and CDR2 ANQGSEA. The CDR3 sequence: CSVEDPGTEAFF. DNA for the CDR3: TGCAGCGTTGAAGATCCGGGCACTGAAGCTTTCTTT.

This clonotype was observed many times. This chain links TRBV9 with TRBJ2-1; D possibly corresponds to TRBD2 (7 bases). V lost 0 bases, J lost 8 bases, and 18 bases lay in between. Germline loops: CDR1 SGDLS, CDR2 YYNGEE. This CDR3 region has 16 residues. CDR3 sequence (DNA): TGTGCCAGCAGCGTAGACAGTTCAGGGGCGGGGGATGAGCAGTTCTTC. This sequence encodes CASSVDSSGAGDEQFF.

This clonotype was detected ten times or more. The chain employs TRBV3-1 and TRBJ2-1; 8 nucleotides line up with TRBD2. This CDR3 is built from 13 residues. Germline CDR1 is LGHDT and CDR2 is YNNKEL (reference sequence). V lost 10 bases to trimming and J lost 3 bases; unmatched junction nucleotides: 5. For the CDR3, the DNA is TGTGCCACCGGGCTAGCGGGCTACAATGAGCAGTTCTTC. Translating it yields CATGLAGYNEQFF.

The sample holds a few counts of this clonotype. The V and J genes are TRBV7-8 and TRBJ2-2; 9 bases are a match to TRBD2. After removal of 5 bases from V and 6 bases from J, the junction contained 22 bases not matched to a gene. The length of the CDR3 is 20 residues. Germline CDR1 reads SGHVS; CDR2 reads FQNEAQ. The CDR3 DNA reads TGTGCCAGCAGCCGTACAACAGGGTTCACTAGCGGGCGAGGCGCCGGGGAGCTGTTTTTT. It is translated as CASSRTTGFTSGRGAGELFF.

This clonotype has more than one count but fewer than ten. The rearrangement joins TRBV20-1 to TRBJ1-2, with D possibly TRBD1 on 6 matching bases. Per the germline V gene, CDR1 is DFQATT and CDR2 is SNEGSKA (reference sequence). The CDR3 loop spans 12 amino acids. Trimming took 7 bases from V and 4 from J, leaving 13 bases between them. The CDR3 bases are TGCAGTGTTTCCCGGGACATCTATGGCTACACCTTC. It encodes CSVSRDIYGYTF.

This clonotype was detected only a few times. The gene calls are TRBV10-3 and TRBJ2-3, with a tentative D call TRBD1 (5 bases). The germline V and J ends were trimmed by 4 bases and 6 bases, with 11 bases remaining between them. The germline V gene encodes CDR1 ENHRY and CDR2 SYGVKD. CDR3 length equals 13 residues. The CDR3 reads CAISGGTRDTQYF. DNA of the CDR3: TGTGCCATCAGTGGGGGCACCAGGGATACGCAGTATTTT.

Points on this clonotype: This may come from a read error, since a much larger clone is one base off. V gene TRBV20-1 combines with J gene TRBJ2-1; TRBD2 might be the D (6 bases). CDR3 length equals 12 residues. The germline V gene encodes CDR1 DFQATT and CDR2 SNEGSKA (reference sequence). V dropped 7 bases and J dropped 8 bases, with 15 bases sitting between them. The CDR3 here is CSGYSGYDEQFF. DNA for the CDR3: TGCAGTGGGTATAGCGGTTACGATGAGCAGTTCTTC.

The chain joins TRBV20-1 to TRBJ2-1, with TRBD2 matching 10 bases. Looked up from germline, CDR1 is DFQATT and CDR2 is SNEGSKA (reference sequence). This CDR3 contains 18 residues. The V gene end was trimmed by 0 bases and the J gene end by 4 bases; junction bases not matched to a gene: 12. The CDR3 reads CSARDGSGRRVGYNEQFF. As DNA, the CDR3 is TGCAGTGCTAGAGATGGTAGCGGGAGGCGCGTGGGATACAATGAGCAGTTCTTC.

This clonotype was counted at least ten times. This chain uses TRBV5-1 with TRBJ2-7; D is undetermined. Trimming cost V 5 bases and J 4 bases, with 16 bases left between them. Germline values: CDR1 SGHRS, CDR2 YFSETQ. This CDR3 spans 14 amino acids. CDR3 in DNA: TGCGCCAGCAGTACGGATGCCCCCCTTTACGAGCAGTACTTC. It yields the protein CASSTDAPLYEQYF.

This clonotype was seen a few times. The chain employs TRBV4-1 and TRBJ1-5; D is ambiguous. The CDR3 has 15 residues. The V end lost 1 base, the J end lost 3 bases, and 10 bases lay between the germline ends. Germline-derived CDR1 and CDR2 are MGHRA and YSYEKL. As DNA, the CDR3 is TGCGCCAGCAGCCAAGGTGGACGGTCCAATCAGCCCCAGCATTTT. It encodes CASSQGGRSNQPQHF.

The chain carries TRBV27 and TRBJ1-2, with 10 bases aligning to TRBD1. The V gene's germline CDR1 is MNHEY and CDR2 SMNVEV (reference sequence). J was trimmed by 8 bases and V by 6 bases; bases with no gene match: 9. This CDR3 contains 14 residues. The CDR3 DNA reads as TGTGCCAGCAGATTTTCCGGGACAGGGGACGGCTACACCTTC. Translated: CASRFSGTGDGYTF.

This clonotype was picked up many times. The CDR3 DNA reads as TGCAGTGCTAGACTGGGTCGAACTCAGCCCCAGCATTTT. It encodes CSARLGRTQPQHF. The chain is built from TRBV20-1 and TRBJ1-5; D is uncertain. This CDR3 has 13 residues. The germline V gene has CDR1 DFQATT and CDR2 SNEGSKA (reference sequence). The V gene lost 2 bases and the J gene lost 6 bases, with 11 bases spanning the gap.

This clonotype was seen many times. The CDR3 is CAWSVRTLNEQFF. CDR3 sequence (DNA): TGTGCCTGGAGTGTAAGGACCCTCAATGAGCAGTTCTTC. The chain is built from TRBV30 and TRBJ2-1; the D is unclear. The germline CDR1 and CDR2 sequences are GTSNPN and SVGIG (reference sequence). The V and J ends lost 0 bases and 6 bases respectively, with 9 bases between them. This CDR3 contains 13 residues. Full variable domain (remainder filled in from reference TRBV30 and TRBJ2-1): SQTIHQWPATLVQPVGSPLSLECTVEGTSNPNLYWYRQAAGRGLQLLFYSVGIGQISSEVPQNLSASRPQDRQFILSSKKLLLSDSGFYLCAWSVRTLNEQFFGPGTRLTVL.

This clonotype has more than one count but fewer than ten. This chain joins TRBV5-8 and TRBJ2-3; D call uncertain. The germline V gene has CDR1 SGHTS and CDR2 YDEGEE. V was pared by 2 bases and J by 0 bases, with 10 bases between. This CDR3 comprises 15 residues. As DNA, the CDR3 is TGTGCCAGCAGCTTCTACCCTACAAGCACAGATACGCAGTATTTT. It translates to CASSFYPTSTDTQYF.

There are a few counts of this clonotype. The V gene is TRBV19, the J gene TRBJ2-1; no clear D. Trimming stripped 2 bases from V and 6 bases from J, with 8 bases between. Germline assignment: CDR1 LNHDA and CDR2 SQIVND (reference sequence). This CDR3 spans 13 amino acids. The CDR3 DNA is TGTGCCAGTAGTATACTATTAGGCAATGAGCAGTTCTTC. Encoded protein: CASSILLGNEQFF.

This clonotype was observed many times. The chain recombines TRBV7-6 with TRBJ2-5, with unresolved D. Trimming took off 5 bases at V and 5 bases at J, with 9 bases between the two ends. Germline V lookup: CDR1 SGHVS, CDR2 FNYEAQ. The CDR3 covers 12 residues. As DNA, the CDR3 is TGTGCCAGCAGCCGCGTGGCGGAGACCCAGTACTTC. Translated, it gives CASSRVAETQYF. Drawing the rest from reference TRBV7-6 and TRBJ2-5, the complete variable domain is GAGVSQSPRYKVTKRGQDVALRCDPISGHVSLYWYRQALGQGPEFLTYFNYEAQQDKSGLPNDRFSAERPEGSISTLTIQRTEQRDSAMYRCASSRVAETQYFGPGTRLLVL.

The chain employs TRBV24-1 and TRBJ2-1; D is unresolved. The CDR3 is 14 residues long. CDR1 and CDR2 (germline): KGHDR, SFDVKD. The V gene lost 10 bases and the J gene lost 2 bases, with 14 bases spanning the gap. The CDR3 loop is CATSLDSAYNEQFF. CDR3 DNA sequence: TGTGCCACGTCGCTGGATTCCGCCTACAATGAGCAGTTCTTC.

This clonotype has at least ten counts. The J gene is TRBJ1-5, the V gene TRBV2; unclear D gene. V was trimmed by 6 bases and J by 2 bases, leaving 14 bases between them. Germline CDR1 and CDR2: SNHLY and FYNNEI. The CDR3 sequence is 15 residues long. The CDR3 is CASSPGPSRNQPQHF. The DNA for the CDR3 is TGTGCCAGCAGCCCGGGCCCCTCCCGCAATCAGCCCCAGCATTTT. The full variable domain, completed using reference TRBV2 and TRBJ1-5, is EPEVTQTPSHQVTQMGQEVILRCVPISNHLYFYWYRQILGQKVEFLVSFYNNEISEKSEIFDDQFSVERPDGSNFTLKIRSTKLEDSAMYFCASSPGPSRNQPQHFGDGTRLSIL.

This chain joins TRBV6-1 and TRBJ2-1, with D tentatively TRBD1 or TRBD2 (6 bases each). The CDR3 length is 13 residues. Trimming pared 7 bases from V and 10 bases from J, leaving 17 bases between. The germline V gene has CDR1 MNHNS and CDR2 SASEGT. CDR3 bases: TGTGCCAGCACTCAACCCCGGGGGCGCGAGCAGTTCTTC. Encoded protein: CASTQPRGREQFF.

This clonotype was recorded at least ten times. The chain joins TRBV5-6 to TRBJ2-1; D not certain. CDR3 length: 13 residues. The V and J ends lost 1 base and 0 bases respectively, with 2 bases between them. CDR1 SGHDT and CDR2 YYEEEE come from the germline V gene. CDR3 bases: TGTGCCAGCAGCTTGATCTCCTACAATGAGCAGTTCTTC. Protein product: CASSLISYNEQFF.